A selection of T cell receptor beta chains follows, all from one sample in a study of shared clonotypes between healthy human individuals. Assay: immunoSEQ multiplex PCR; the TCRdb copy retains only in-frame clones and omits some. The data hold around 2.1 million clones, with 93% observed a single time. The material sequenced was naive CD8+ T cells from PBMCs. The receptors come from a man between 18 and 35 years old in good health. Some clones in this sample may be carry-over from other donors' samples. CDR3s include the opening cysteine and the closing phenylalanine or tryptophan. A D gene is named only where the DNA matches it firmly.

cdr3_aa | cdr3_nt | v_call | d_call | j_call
CASSKATRRPQHF | TGTGCCAGCAGTAAAGCGACCCGTCGTCCCCAGCATTTT | TRBV6-1 | - | TRBJ1-5
CASSQGSQPSNTEAFF | TGCGCCAGCAGCCAGGGGTCTCAGCCGAGTAACACTGAAGCTTTCTTT | TRBV4-1 | - | TRBJ1-1
CASSQVHRAYEQYF | TGCGCCAGCAGCCAAGTGCACAGAGCCTACGAGCAGTACTTC | TRBV4-1 | - | TRBJ2-7
CASSSGQANYGYTF | TGTGCCAGCAGCTCGGGACAGGCTAACTATGGCTACACCTTC | TRBV28 | TRBD1 | TRBJ1-2
CASSLAGNPNYGYTF | TGTGCCAGCAGCTTAGCTGGAAACCCTAACTATGGCTACACCTTC | TRBV11-2 | - | TRBJ1-2
CATSRKDRDRYGYTF | TGTGCCACCAGCAGAAAGGACAGGGACAGGTATGGCTACACCTTC | TRBV15 | TRBD1 | TRBJ1-2
CASRLAGGPYNEQFF | TGCGCCAGCAGATTAGCGGGAGGGCCTTACAATGAGCAGTTCTTC | TRBV5-1 | TRBD2 | TRBJ2-1
CASSLLQGAVNEQFF | TGTGCCAGCAGCTTATTACAGGGAGCGGTCAATGAGCAGTTCTTC | TRBV7-9 | - | TRBJ2-1
CASSIATPNSYNEQFF | TGTGCCAGCAGCATCGCGACACCGAACTCCTACAATGAGCAGTTCTTC | TRBV13 | - | TRBJ2-1
CASKVVREADTQYF | TGTGCCAGCAAGGTCGTCCGGGAGGCAGATACGCAGTATTTT | TRBV5-8 | TRBD2 | TRBJ2-3
CASSVALGLSNEQFF | TGTGCCAGCAGCGTAGCACTCGGACTATCCAATGAGCAGTTCTTC | TRBV9 | - | TRBJ2-1
CASSVIAVANTGELFF | TGTGCCAGCAGCGTAATAGCGGTTGCGAACACCGGGGAGCTGTTTTTT | TRBV7-9 | - | TRBJ2-2
CASSLERDLFGTEAFF | TGTGCCAGCAGCTTAGAGAGGGATCTCTTTGGGACTGAAGCTTTCTTT | TRBV11-2 | - | TRBJ1-1
CASSLGGGRDYNEQFF | TGTGCCAGCAGCTTAGGTGGCGGGAGGGACTACAATGAGCAGTTCTTC | TRBV7-9 | TRBD2 | TRBJ2-1
CAWKPRSGRFNEQFF | TGTGCCTGGAAACCTCGTAGCGGGAGGTTCAATGAGCAGTTCTTC | TRBV30 | TRBD2 | TRBJ2-1
CASSARGLGTGEQFF | TGTGCCAGCAGTGCCCGGGGCTTGGGGACAGGTGAGCAGTTCTTC | TRBV28 | TRBD1 | TRBJ2-1
CASSSMTSGRAGKGEQFF | TGTGCCAGCAGCTCAATGACTAGCGGGAGGGCCGGTAAGGGCGAGCAGTTCTTC | TRBV11-2 | TRBD2 | TRBJ2-1
CASSQLRGYQPQHF | TGTGCCAGCAGCCAGCTTAGGGGTTATCAGCCCCAGCATTTT | TRBV28 | - | TRBJ1-5
CASSYSLAGHGELFF | TGTGCCAGCAGTTACTCGCTAGCGGGACACGGGGAGCTGTTTTTT | TRBV6-5 | TRBD2 | TRBJ2-2
CASSWGQGGISTEAFF | TGTGCCAGCAGCTGGGGACAGGGAGGGATAAGTACTGAAGCTTTCTTT | TRBV13 | TRBD1 | TRBJ1-1
CASSRTGATEAFF | TGTGCCAGTAGCCGAACAGGGGCCACTGAAGCTTTCTTT | TRBV19 | TRBD1 | TRBJ1-1
CASSMDRGLWETQYF | TGTGCCAGCAGCATGGACAGGGGGCTGTGGGAGACCCAGTACTTC | TRBV7-9 | TRBD1 | TRBJ2-5
CASSLGWGAREAEAFF | TGTGCCAGCAGCTTAGGTTGGGGGGCGCGGGAAGCTGAAGCTTTCTTT | TRBV7-9 | - | TRBJ1-1
CASSPTYLGGYNEQFF | TGTGCCAGCAGCCCAACATACTTAGGGGGCTACAATGAGCAGTTCTTC | TRBV7-9 | - | TRBJ2-1
CATSSFRQGADTQYF | TGTGCCACCAGCTCGTTTAGACAGGGGGCGGATACGCAGTATTTT | TRBV15 | TRBD1 | TRBJ2-3
CASSLNPGRDGYTF | TGTGCCAGCAGCTTAAATCCCGGGAGAGATGGCTACACCTTC | TRBV11-2 | - | TRBJ1-2
CASSQVLGGRARGDTQYF | TGTGCCAGCAGCCAGGTTCTTGGCGGGAGGGCCAGGGGAGATACGCAGTATTTT | TRBV5-6 | TRBD2 | TRBJ2-3